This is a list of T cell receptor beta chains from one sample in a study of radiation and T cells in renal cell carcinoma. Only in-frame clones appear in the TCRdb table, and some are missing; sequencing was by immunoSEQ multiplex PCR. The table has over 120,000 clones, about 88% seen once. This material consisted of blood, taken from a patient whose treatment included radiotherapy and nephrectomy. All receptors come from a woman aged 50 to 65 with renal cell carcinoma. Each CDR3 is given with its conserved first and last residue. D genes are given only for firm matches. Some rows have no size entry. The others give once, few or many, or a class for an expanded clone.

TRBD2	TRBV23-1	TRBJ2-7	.	TGCGCCAACAGGACTGCGGGGGGGGAACCCGAGCAGTACTTC	CANRTAGGEPEQYF
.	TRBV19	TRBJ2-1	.	TGTGCCAGTAGTAGGGGTCCGGCAGATGAGCAGTTCTTC	CASSRGPADEQFF
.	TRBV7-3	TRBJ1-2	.	TGTGCCAGCAGCTTAACGGGGAGTCACTATGGCTACACCTTC	CASSLTGSHYGYTF
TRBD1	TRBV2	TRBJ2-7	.	TGTGCCAGCAGTGAAAGGGGTCAGGGGGTATGGGAGCAGTACTTC	CASSERGQGVWEQYF
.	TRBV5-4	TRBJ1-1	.	TGTGCCAGTAGTTTGAACACTGAAGCTTTCTTT	CASSLNTEAFF
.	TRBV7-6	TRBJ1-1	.	TGTGCCAGCAGCCCGAGACCGAGTGGGGTGATGAACACTGAAGCTTTCTTT	CASSPRPSGVMNTEAFF
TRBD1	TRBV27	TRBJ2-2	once	TGTGCCAGCAGTGCCCTACTCCGGGACAGGGCCGGGGAGCTGTTTTTT	CASSALLRDRAGELFF
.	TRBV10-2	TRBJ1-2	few	TGCGCCAGCGGAAGTAACTATGGCTACACCTTC	CASGSNYGYTF
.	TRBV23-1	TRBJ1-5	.	TGCGCCAGCAGTCAATCCACAGGCCGCAATCAGCCCCAGCATTTT	CASSQSTGRNQPQHF
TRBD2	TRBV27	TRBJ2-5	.	TGTGCCAGCAGATTTCTAGCGGGGGAGAAAGAGACCCAGTACTTC	CASRFLAGEKETQYF
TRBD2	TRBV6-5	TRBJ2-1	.	TGTGCCAGCAGTTTCACTAGCGGGGGGCAGTATGAGCAGTTCTTC	CASSFTSGGQYEQFF
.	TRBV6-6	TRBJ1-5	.	TGTGCCAGCAGTTCCGGGGGGGTGGGAGCGCCCCAGCATTTT	CASSSGGVGAPQHF
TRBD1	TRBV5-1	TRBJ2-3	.	TGCGCCAGCAGCGAGACAGGGGTTCTTGATACGCAGTATTTT	CASSETGVLDTQYF